Listed here are 26 T cell receptor beta chains from one sample, sequenced in a study of OX40 agonist ivuxolimab in advanced cancers. Measured with immunoSEQ multiplex PCR; TCRdb has only the in-frame clones, and not every one. The repertoire holds 6,500 to 9,000 clones, with over 55% as singletons. The sample in question was CD4+ or CD8+ T cells sorted from blood, obtained in a trial of the OX40 agonist ivuxolimab. The receptors shown here come from an adult with an advanced solid tumor such as melanoma, head and neck, liver or kidney cancer.

The V gene is TRBV10-2, the J gene TRBJ1-4; 9 nucleotides line up with TRBD1. The junction had 2 bases not matched to a gene; V was cut back by 1 base and J by 5 bases. Germline V lookup: CDR1 WSHSY, CDR2 SAAADI. This CDR3 contains 15 residues. The CDR3 region is CASSEFTGGNEKLFF. The CDR3 DNA reads TGCGCCAGCAGTGAGTTCACAGGGGGCAATGAAAAACTGTTTTTT.

The chain combines TRBV2 with TRBJ2-1, with a tentative D call TRBD2 (5 bases). V lost 6 bases, J lost 2 bases, and 5 bases lay in between. Germline V CDR1 and CDR2: SNHLY, FYNNEI. The CDR3 totals 12 residues. CDR3 amino acids: CASRGAYNEQFF. Written as DNA, the CDR3 is TGTGCCAGCAGGGGAGCCTACAATGAGCAGTTCTTC. The entire variable domain, with the rest obtained from reference TRBV2 and TRBJ2-1, is as follows: EPEVTQTPSHQVTQMGQEVILRCVPISNHLYFYWYRQILGQKVEFLVSFYNNEISEKSEIFDDQFSVERPDGSNFTLKIRSTKLEDSAMYFCASRGAYNEQFFGPGTRLTVL.

In nucleotides, the CDR3 is TGTGCTAGTGGTTTGGATACCCTTACCCATTCCGTCACAGATACGCAGTATTTT. This translates into CASGLDTLTHSVTDTQYF. V and J are TRBV12-5 and TRBJ2-3; D is undetermined. This CDR3 comprises 18 residues. Germline CDR1 LGHNT, CDR2 FRNRAP. Trimming shortened V by 1 base and J by 2 bases, and 19 bases separated the two germline ends.

The chain employs TRBV4-1 and TRBJ1-4; D might be TRBD1 (5 bases). V lost 0 bases, J lost 3 bases, and 17 bases lay in between. Per germline, CDR1 MGHRA and CDR2 YSYEKL. The CDR3 loop spans 18 amino acids. The CDR3 nucleotides read TGCGCCAGCAGCCAAGATTGGGCAGGGCAACGGGCTAATGAAAAACTGTTTTTT. This sequence encodes CASSQDWAGQRANEKLFF.

This clone was seen only a few times. The chain employs TRBV7-6 and TRBJ2-7; unclear D gene. Germline V lookup: CDR1 SGHVS, CDR2 FNYEAQ. V lost 4 bases and J 2 bases, leaving 9 bases between the germline ends. The CDR3 consists of 13 residues. Here the CDR3 reads CASSSSIAYEQYF. The CDR3 nucleotides read TGTGCCAGCAGCTCCTCTATCGCCTACGAGCAGTACTTC.

V gene TRBV27 combines with J gene TRBJ1-2; D call uncertain. Looked up from germline, CDR1 is MNHEY and CDR2 is SMNVEV (reference sequence). Trimming left V 5 bases short and J 6 bases short, with 25 bases between. The CDR3 contains 17 residues. The CDR3 reads CASSTSVTRALVDGYTF. The CDR3 nucleotides are TGTGCCAGCAGTACCTCAGTGACTCGGGCCCTAGTTGATGGCTACACCTTC.

This rearrangement joins TRBV18 to TRBJ2-7; D remains unclear. This CDR3 spans 14 amino acids. Germline-derived CDR1 and CDR2 are KGHSH and LQKENI. Trimming stripped 2 bases from V and 2 bases from J, with 10 bases between. CDR3 in amino acids: CASSPVGIAYEQYF. The CDR3 DNA sequence: TGTGCCAGCTCACCAGTGGGTATTGCCTACGAGCAGTACTTC.

This clone was detected a few times. The chain links TRBV6-5 to TRBJ1-5; a possible D gene is TRBD1 (5 bases). The germline gives CDR1 MNHEY, CDR2 SVGAGI. Trimming removed 3 bases from V and 6 bases from J, with 9 bases in between. CDR3 length: 13 residues. The CDR3 loop is CASSYMGGQPQHF. DNA of the CDR3: TGTGCCAGCAGTTATATGGGGGGTCAGCCCCAGCATTTT.

This clone was seen only a few times. The rearrangement links TRBV6-1 to TRBJ2-7; a possible D gene is TRBD1 (6 bases). The CDR3 sequence is 16 residues long. V lost 3 bases to trimming and J lost 0 bases, with 15 bases between them. Germline V gives CDR1 MNHNS, CDR2 SASEGT. CDR3 sequence (DNA): TGTGCCAGCAGTGAGCTCCAGGGGCCGAGCTCCTACGAGCAGTACTTC. It is translated as CASSELQGPSSYEQYF.

This clone came up once. The chain is built from TRBV27 and TRBJ2-5, with TRBD1 matching 9 bases. Germline assignment: CDR1 MNHEY and CDR2 SMNVEV (reference sequence). The J segment lost 5 bases and the V segment lost 5 bases, leaving 12 bases of the junction unmatched. This CDR3 region has 16 residues. CDR3 DNA sequence: TGTGCCAGCAGTCAACCTCGAACAGGGGGCCCGGAGACCCAGTACTTC. Its translation: CASSQPRTGGPETQYF.

This clone has only a few counts. The rearrangement joins TRBV19 to TRBJ2-1, with 11 bases matching TRBD1. V was pared by 6 bases and J by 7 bases, with 5 bases of the junction left unmatched. This CDR3 comprises 14 residues. Per germline, CDR1 LNHDA and CDR2 SQIVND (reference sequence). The CDR3 DNA sequence: TGTGCCAGTAGCCGCGGACAGGGGGCGAATGAGCAGTTCTTC. Translating gives CASSRGQGANEQFF. Full variable domain (remainder filled in from reference TRBV19 and TRBJ2-1): DGGITQSPKYLFRKEGQNVTLSCEQNLNHDAMYWYRQDPGQGLRLIYYSQIVNDFQKGDIAEGYSVSREKKESFPLTVTSAQKNPTAFYLCASSRGQGANEQFFGPGTRLTVL.

The sample holds a few counts of this clone. The germline gene is not matched at one end of the junction; a read error may be the cause. In nucleotides, the CDR3 is TGTGCCACCAGCGGAGACGGCGGCTATACTGAAGCTTTCTTT. Protein sequence: CATSGDGGYTEAFF. The chain couples TRBV15 to TRBJ1-1; D is uncertain. The CDR3 contains 14 residues. CDR1 and CDR2 (germline): LNHNV, YYDKDF (reference sequence).

This chain links TRBV9 with TRBJ1-2; D unresolved. The CDR3 has 17 amino acids. V lost 3 bases and J 4 bases, leaving 22 bases between the germline ends. Germline CDR1 reads SGDLS; CDR2 reads YYNGEE. In DNA form, the CDR3 reads TGTGCCAGCAGCGAGGACCTTTCTGCTCACCCCATCTATGGCTACACCTTC. It translates to CASSEDLSAHPIYGYTF.

The chain couples TRBV27 to TRBJ1-2; D perhaps matches TRBD1 (6 bases). The CDR3 is made up of 15 amino acids. Per the germline V gene, CDR1 is MNHEY and CDR2 is SMNVEV (reference sequence). Trimming took off 5 bases at V and 5 bases at J, with 18 bases between the two ends. CDR3 amino acids: CASSPRLDRIYGYTF. CDR3 bases: TGTGCCAGCAGTCCCCGCCTCGACAGGATTTATGGCTACACCTTC.

Here the CDR3 reads CASTSGGYSGNTIYF. The CDR3 region has the DNA TGTGCCAGTACGTCCGGGGGATACTCTGGAAACACCATATATTTT. The chain uses TRBV19 and TRBJ1-3; possibly TRBD1 for D (5 bases). This CDR3 has 15 amino acids. CDR1 is LNHDA, CDR2 SQIVND, per germline (reference sequence). Trimming removed 7 bases at V and 0 bases at J, with 13 bases between.

In regard to this clone: Given a much more abundant clone one base away, this may be a read error. Other DNA sequences from this sample encode an identical CDR3 as well. The chain has TRBV6-1 and TRBJ2-7; D might be TRBD2 (6 bases). The CDR3 has 15 amino acids. Germline-derived CDR1 and CDR2 are MNHNS and SASEGT. The V end was cut by 2 bases, the J end by 4 bases, with 15 bases between. The DNA of the CDR3 is TGTGCCAGCAGTGAAACGGGGGACGCTTCTTACGAGCAGTACTTC. It translates to CASSETGDASYEQYF.

The rearrangement links TRBV5-1 to TRBJ2-7; D remains unclear. The CDR3 length is 14 residues. Trimming took off 0 bases at V and 2 bases at J, with 9 bases between the two ends. Germline CDR1 reads SGHRS; CDR2 reads YFSETQ. The CDR3 loop reads CASSLAGGAYEQYF. CDR3 DNA sequence: TGCGCCAGCAGCTTGGCCGGCGGAGCCTACGAGCAGTACTTC.

The chain is built from TRBV12-2 and TRBJ2-2; the DNA was not used to check the table's D call, TRBD2. TRBV12-2 is given as a pseudogene. The CDR3 contains 13 residues. This CDR3 is CAVVEENTGELFF. CDR3 DNA sequence: TGTGCAGTGGTTGAGGAGAACACCGGGGAGCTGTTTTTT.

The sample holds a few counts of this clone. The DNA is omitted, as the CDR3 cannot be located on it reliably, and the CDR3 follows TCRdb's listing. The J gene is TRBJ2-1, the V gene TRBV18; TRBD1 was called by the table and not checked on the DNA. Counting both end residues, the CDR3 totals 17 amino acids. Germline assignment: CDR1 KGHSH and CDR2 LQKENI. CDR3 in amino acids: CASSPWATGSSDNEHFF.

The chain couples TRBV6-1 to TRBJ2-3, with 11 bases aligning to TRBD2. The length of the CDR3 is 16 residues. Germline loops: CDR1 MNHNS, CDR2 SASEGT. The ends lost 0 bases at V and 4 bases at J; junction bases unmatched: 3. In DNA form, the CDR3 reads TGTGCCAGCAGTGAAGCTAGCGGGGGGGCATCAGATACGCAGTATTTT. Translated: CASSEASGGASDTQYF.

By share, this clone ranks as medium-sized (0.01 to 0.1%). The chain has TRBV6-1 and TRBJ2-3; TRBD2 agrees at 10 bases. With 3 bases clipped from V and 6 bases from J, the junction kept 9 bases outside the gene matches. Germline CDR1 is MNHNS and CDR2 is SASEGT. The CDR3 consists of 16 residues. CDR3 coding DNA: TGTGCCAGCAGTGACCTTAGCGGGGGGCCGGGGGATACGCAGTATTTT. Encoded protein: CASSDLSGGPGDTQYF.

The CDR3 is CSVEIWAQGSYEQYF. CDR3 sequence (DNA): TGCAGCGTTGAGATTTGGGCACAGGGCTCCTACGAGCAGTACTTC. The V and J genes are TRBV29-1 and TRBJ2-7, with a possible D match to TRBD1 (6 bases). Germline CDR1 and CDR2: SQVTM and ANQGSEA. Deletions cut 3 bases from V and 0 bases from J, with 15 bases between. The CDR3 length is 15 residues.

In DNA, the CDR3 is TGTGCCAGCAGTCTGGGATCCGGGACAGGGGATTTTGGGACCCAGTACTTC. Its protein is CASSLGSGTGDFGTQYF. This chain joins TRBV28 and TRBJ2-5, with 10 bases lining up with TRBD1. The CDR3 contains 17 residues. The junction had 16 bases not matched to a gene; V was cut back by 5 bases and J by 7 bases. CDR1 and CDR2 (germline): MDHEN, SYDVKM.

The rearrangement joins TRBV10-3 to TRBJ2-3, with a possible D match to TRBD1 (5 bases). The germline V and J ends were trimmed by 3 bases and 2 bases, with 18 bases remaining between them. The CDR3 consists of 17 residues. Germline CDR1 and CDR2: ENHRY and SYGVKD. The CDR3 nucleotides read TGTGCCATCAGTGAACCCCAGGGCCCCGGTACCACAGATACGCAGTATTTT. It specifies CAISEPQGPGTTDTQYF.

V is TRBV7-8 and J is TRBJ1-5, with 9 bases identical to TRBD1. Trimming cost V 5 bases and J 3 bases; bases outside gene matches: 8. The CDR3 runs to 16 residues. Looked up from germline, CDR1 is SGHVS and CDR2 is FQNEAQ. CDR3 sequence: CASSPAGTGTNQPQHF. CDR3 DNA sequence: TGTGCCAGCAGCCCGGCCGGGACAGGGACCAATCAGCCCCAGCATTTT.

The V gene is TRBV27, the J gene TRBJ1-1; no definite D call. The CDR3 totals 14 residues. V dropped 0 bases and J dropped 1 base, with 6 bases sitting between them. In germline, CDR1 is MNHEY, CDR2 SMNVEV (reference sequence). The CDR3 sequence is CASSLSWGNTEAFF. The CDR3 DNA reads as TGTGCCAGCAGTTTATCTTGGGGGAACACTGAAGCTTTCTTT.